These 9 T cell receptor beta chains came from one sample sequenced in a study of cytotoxic CD8 clonotypes in ibrutinib-treated CLL. TCRdb's copy holds only in-frame clones and misses some; the assay was immunoSEQ multiplex PCR. Found here are 42,000 or so clones, approximately 71% of them singletons; the top ten hold approximately 7%. This material consisted of PBMCs, taken at disease progression, from a patient treated with ibrutinib. These receptors originate from a human donor with chronic lymphocytic leukemia.

V gene TRBV7-3 combines with J gene TRBJ1-5, with TRBD1 as a possible D gene (6 bases). CDR3 length: 14 amino acids. CDR1 and CDR2 (germline): SGHTA, FQGTGA. V gave up 5 bases and J gave up 4 bases, with 12 bases separating them. CDR3 residues: CASSPGAGNQPQHF. In nucleotides, the CDR3 is TGTGCCAGCAGCCCGGGGGCAGGGAATCAGCCCCAGCATTTT.

The rearrangement links TRBV27 to TRBJ2-3; D may be TRBD2 (6 bases). V dropped 5 bases and J dropped 4 bases, with 10 bases sitting between them. Looked up from germline, CDR1 is MNHEY and CDR2 is SMNVEV (reference sequence). This CDR3 has 13 amino acids. In DNA form, the CDR3 reads TGTGCCAGCAGTGTTGGGGGGTCAGATACGCAGTATTTT. Translation: CASSVGGSDTQYF.

This chain joins TRBV28 and TRBJ1-5; weak D call: TRBD1 (6 bases). Trimming cost V 3 bases and J 6 bases, with 21 bases left between them. The CDR3 consists of 17 residues. Germline loops: CDR1 MDHEN, CDR2 SYDVKM. The CDR3 spells CASSFFREGGLGQPQHF. DNA for the CDR3: TGTGCCAGCAGTTTTTTTCGGGAGGGGGGACTTGGTCAGCCCCAGCATTTT.

The rearrangement uses TRBV19 and TRBJ2-7, with TRBD2 matching over 7 bases. The CDR3 is 13 residues long. The V gene's germline CDR1 is LNHDA and CDR2 SQIVND (reference sequence). V trimming: 1 base; J trimming: 6 bases; junction bases outside the gene matches: 3. This CDR3 reads CASSIGREGEQYF. In DNA form, the CDR3 reads TGTGCCAGTAGTATAGGCAGGGAGGGCGAGCAGTACTTC.

V usage is TRBV29-1 and J usage is TRBJ1-1; no firm D call. V gave up 2 bases and J gave up 4 bases, with 5 bases separating them. Germline V lookup: CDR1 SQVTM, CDR2 ANQGSEA. The CDR3 sequence is 11 residues long. The CDR3 reads CSVESITEAFF. The CDR3 bases are TGCAGCGTTGAAAGCATCACTGAAGCTTTCTTT.

This rearrangement joins TRBV15 to TRBJ2-3; 7 nucleotides align to TRBD2. This CDR3 is 17 amino acids long. Germline CDR1 reads LNHNV; CDR2 reads YYDKDF (reference sequence). V lost 0 bases to trimming and J lost 1 base; unmatched junction nucleotides: 7. The CDR3, as DNA: TGTGCCACCAGCAGAGATCCACGGGGAGGGGGCACAGATACGCAGTATTTT. Protein sequence: CATSRDPRGGGTDTQYF.

This sequence joins TRBV7-6 and TRBJ2-3; maybe TRBD2 (8 bases). Between the trimmed V and J ends, which lost 5 bases and 3 bases, there was a span of 18 bases. The V gene's germline CDR1 is SGHVS and CDR2 FNYEAQ. The CDR3 has 16 amino acids. CDR3 residues: CASSVSGGGRTDTQYF. The CDR3 region has the DNA TGTGCCAGCAGCGTTTCGGGAGGGGGCCGGACAGATACGCAGTATTTT.

This chain uses TRBV9 with TRBJ2-7, with 7 bases that match TRBD1. The V gene end was trimmed by 3 bases and the J gene end by 0 bases; junction bases not matched to a gene: 6. Looked up from germline, CDR1 is SGDLS and CDR2 is YYNGEE. CDR3 size: 15 residues. CDR3 sequence: CASSGGGLSSYEQYF. In DNA form, the CDR3 reads TGTGCCAGCAGCGGAGGGGGCCTTAGCTCCTACGAGCAGTACTTC.

V and J are TRBV29-1 and TRBJ2-5; D not certain. The V gene's germline CDR1 is SQVTM and CDR2 ANQGSEA. The V end lost 3 bases, the J end lost 2 bases, and 10 bases lay between the germline ends. The CDR3 loop spans 13 amino acids. CDR3 coding DNA: TGCAGCGTTGAGGCGGCCTATCAAGAGACCCAGTACTTC. Amino acids: CSVEAAYQETQYF.